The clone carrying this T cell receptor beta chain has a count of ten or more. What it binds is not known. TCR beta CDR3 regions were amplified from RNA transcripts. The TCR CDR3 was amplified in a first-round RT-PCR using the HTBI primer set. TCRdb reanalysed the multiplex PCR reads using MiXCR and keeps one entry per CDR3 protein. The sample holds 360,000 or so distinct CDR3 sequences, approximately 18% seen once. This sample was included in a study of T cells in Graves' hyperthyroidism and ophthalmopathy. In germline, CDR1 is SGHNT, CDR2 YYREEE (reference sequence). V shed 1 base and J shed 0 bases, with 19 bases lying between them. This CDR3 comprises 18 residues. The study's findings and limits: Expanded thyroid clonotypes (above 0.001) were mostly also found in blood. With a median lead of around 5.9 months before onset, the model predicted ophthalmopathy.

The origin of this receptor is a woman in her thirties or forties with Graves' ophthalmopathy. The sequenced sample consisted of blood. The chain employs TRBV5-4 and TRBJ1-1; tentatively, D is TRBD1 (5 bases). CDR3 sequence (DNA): TGTGCCAGCAGCTTGACAACGTTCAGGGATCCCATGAACACTGAAGCTTTCTTT. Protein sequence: CASSLTTFRDPMNTEAFF.